This T cell receptor beta chain appears in the sequencing data of a study of cytomegalovirus exposure and HLA in healthy donors. With regard to this clone: Its antigen remains unidentified.

The CDR3 is 13 residues long. CDR1 and CDR2 (germline): MNHNS, SASEGT. V was cut by 10 bases and J by 1 base, with 13 bases left in between. Vbeta (60) and Jbeta (13) primers were used in the PCR. In the authors' workflow: Roughly 9.9 million shared chains were among the roughly 80 million unique TCR beta chains that a later analysis counted. TCRdb's copy holds only in-frame clones and misses some; the assay was immunoSEQ multiplex PCR. V and J calls and clone size are given by that table; D and trimming were obtained from the DNA. Among a few hundred thousand clones listed, around 90% were seen once. Overall study findings and caveats: In vitro confirmation showed three CMV-associated chains to be CMV antigen specific. Per a later analysis, about 18,000 TCR beta sequences showed association with HLA alleles at 0.05 false discovery rate. It emerged from a later analysis that several of the most significant clusters appeared to be linked to common viral pathogens.

The source is a girl aged 2-15 years in good health and CMV-seronegative. Sequencing was performed on PBMCs. The chain couples TRBV6-1 to TRBJ1-1, with a tentative D call TRBD1 (6 bases). The CDR3 sequence: CATSRDTNTEAFF. Written as DNA, the CDR3 is TGTGCCACTAGCCGGGACACGAACACTGAAGCTTTCTTT.